What follows is one T cell receptor beta chain and its context. The record originates from a study of T cells after somatic rescue of genetic block. Data came from immunoSEQ multiplex PCR; TCRdb stores just in-frame clones and leaves some out. The repertoire holds tens of thousands of clones, with about 91% as singletons. The CDR3 runs 14 residues. Germline assignment: CDR1 MNHEY and CDR2 SVGAGI. V was clipped by 0 bases and J by 11 bases; unmatched bases: 7. The specimen sequenced was peripheral blood mononuclear cells (PBMCs). The V gene is TRBV6-5, the J gene TRBJ1-1; TRBD1 agrees at 9 bases. This sequence was found in a man aged 35 to 55. The CDR3 here is CASSYSQGAPWAFF. The CDR3 DNA reads as TGTGCCAGCAGTTACTCACAGGGGGCACCCTGGGCTTTCTTT.